Below are 5 T cell receptor beta chains sequenced from a single sample in a study of blood T cell repertoires in COVID-19 (dated by TCRdb to about 2020). Receptors were amplified or captured by the immunoSEQ multiplex PCR assay. TCRdb obtained this table from immuneACCESS and retained in-frame rearrangements with V and J assigned. These tables miss some clones; where compared with another copy, unresolved V genes account for less than half of the shortfall, and the remainder is unexplained. The sample table records 150,000 to 200,000 clones; 80% to 85% of these occur just once. Of the sample, roughly 7.5% is held by the ten largest clones. The sequenced material came from peripheral blood. The source is a woman in her seventies with COVID-19, enrolled during active disease.

This sequence joins TRBV9 and TRBJ2-1; 7 bases are shared with TRBD1. J lost 7 bases, V lost 4 bases, and 11 bases had no gene match. Germline assignment: CDR1 SGDLS and CDR2 YYNGEE. The CDR3 is 15 residues long. The CDR3 DNA reads as TGTGCCAGCAGCCTTACAGGGGCCCGGGGTAATGAGCAGTTCTTC. Its protein product is CASSLTGARGNEQFF.

The CDR3 DNA reads TGTGCCAGCAGTTTAGTCGTCGACACACACTCTGGAAACACCATATATTTT. Amino acids: CASSLVVDTHSGNTIYF. The V gene is TRBV28, the J gene TRBJ1-3; D unresolved. Looked up from germline, CDR1 is MDHEN and CDR2 is SYDVKM. V lost 2 bases and J lost 0, with 14 bases in between. The CDR3 is 17 amino acids.

The chain combines TRBV28 with TRBJ2-1, with a possible D match to TRBD2 (6 bases). V dropped 11 bases and J dropped 4 bases, with 9 bases sitting between them. Germline V gene sequence: CDR1 MDHEN, CDR2 SYDVKM. The CDR3 is made up of 11 amino acids. The CDR3 coding sequence is TGTGCCGGTGGGGGGTACAATGAGCAGTTCTTC. The encoded protein is CAGGGYNEQFF.

This clone has just a few counts. The rearrangement uses TRBV15 and TRBJ2-1; 14 nucleotides line up with TRBD2. J was trimmed by 6 bases and V by 3 bases; bases with no gene match: 1. CDR3 size: 15 residues. The germline V gene has CDR1 LNHNV and CDR2 YYDKDF (reference sequence). The DNA of the CDR3 is TGTGCCACCAGCAGGGGGACTAGCGGGAGCAATGAGCAGTTCTTC. Translated, it gives CATSRGTSGSNEQFF.

This clone was seen at least ten times. The chain links TRBV29-1 to TRBJ1-1; D gene uncertain. The germline CDR1 and CDR2 sequences are SQVTM and ANQGSEA. V gave up 4 bases and J gave up 4 bases, with 7 bases separating them. The CDR3 runs to 11 residues. The CDR3 DNA reads as TGCAGCGTTGCGTCACTCACTGAAGCTTTCTTT. Translation: CSVASLTEAFF. The full variable domain, its missing parts supplied by reference TRBV29-1 and TRBJ1-1, is SAVISQKPSRDICQRGTSLTIQCQVDSQVTMMFWYRQQPGQSLTLIATANQGSEATYESGFVIDKFPISRPNLTFSTLTVSNMSPEDSSIYLCSVASLTEAFFGQGTRLTVV.